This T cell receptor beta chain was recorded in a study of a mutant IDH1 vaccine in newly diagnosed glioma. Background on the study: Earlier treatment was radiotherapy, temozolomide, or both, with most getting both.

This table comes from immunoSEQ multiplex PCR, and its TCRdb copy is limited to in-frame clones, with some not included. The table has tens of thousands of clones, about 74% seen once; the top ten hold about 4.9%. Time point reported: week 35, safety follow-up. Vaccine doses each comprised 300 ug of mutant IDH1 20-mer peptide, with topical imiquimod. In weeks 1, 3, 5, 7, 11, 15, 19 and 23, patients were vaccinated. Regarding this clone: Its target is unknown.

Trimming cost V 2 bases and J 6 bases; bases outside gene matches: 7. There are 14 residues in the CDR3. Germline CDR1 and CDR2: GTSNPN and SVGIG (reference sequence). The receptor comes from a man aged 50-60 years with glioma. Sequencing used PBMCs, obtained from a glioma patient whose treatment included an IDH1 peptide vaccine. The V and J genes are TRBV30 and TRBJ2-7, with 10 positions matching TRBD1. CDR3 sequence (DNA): TGTGCCTGGAGTAAGGGACAGGGGAGAGGCGAGCAGTACTTC. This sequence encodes CAWSKGQGRGEQYF. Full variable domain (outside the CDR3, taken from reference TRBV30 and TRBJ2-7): SQTIHQWPATLVQPVGSPLSLECTVEGTSNPNLYWYRQAAGRGLQLLFYSVGIGQISSEVPQNLSASRPQDRQFILSSKKLLLSDSGFYLCAWSKGQGRGEQYFGPGTRLTVT.